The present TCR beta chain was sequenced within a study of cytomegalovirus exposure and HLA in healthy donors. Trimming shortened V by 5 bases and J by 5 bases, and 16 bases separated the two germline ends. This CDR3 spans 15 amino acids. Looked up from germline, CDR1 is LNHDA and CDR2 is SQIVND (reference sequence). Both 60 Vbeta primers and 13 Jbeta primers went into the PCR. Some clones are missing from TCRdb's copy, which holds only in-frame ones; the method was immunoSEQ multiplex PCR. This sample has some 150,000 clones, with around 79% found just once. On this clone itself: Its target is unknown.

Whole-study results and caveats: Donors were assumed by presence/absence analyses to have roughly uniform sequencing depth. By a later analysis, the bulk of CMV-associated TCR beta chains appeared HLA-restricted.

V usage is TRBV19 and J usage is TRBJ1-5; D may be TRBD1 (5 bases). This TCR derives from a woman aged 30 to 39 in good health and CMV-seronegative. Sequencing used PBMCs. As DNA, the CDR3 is TGTGCCAGTAGTCGGATCCGACAGTCGGATCAGCCCCAGCATTTT. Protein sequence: CASSRIRQSDQPQHF.